The 5 T cell receptor beta chains listed next were all sequenced from one sample in a study of PD-L1 blockade in urothelial cancer (dated by TCRdb to about 2017). The protocol used for the library was the immunoSEQ multiplex PCR assay. In TCRdb, the immuneACCESS table is reduced to in-frame sequences with V and J assigned. These tables do not hold every clone; where another copy was compared, an unresolved V gene accounts for under half, and the others remain unexplained. Within this sample are roughly 100,000 clones, with over 65% of them counted one time only. In total, the top ten clones hold under 9.5% of the sample. This specimen's time point label, per the study, means: peripheral blood 6 weeks after treatment start. The material sequenced was PBMCs, taken around atezolizumab (anti-PD-L1) treatment. These receptors were collected from a man between 65 and 85 years old with urothelial cancer.

This clone was observed a few times. V usage is TRBV11-2 and J usage is TRBJ2-1; 9 bases line up with TRBD2. The CDR3 is 14 amino acids. Germline CDR1 SGHAT, CDR2 FQNNGV. The ends lost 8 bases at V and 4 bases at J; junction bases unmatched: 6. Here the CDR3 DNA reads TGTGCCAGCCAGGCGGGGGGGTCGTACAATGAGCAGTTCTTC. Translation gives CASQAGGSYNEQFF.

This rearrangement joins TRBV29-1 to TRBJ2-5; 8 bases line up with TRBD2. V lost 1 base, J lost 4 bases, and 5 bases stayed unmatched. The CDR3 totals 14 residues. The germline V gene has CDR1 SQVTM and CDR2 ANQGSEA. CDR3 in amino acids: CSVEGGGRRETQYF. For the CDR3, the DNA is TGCAGCGTTGAAGGGGGCGGGAGGCGAGAGACCCAGTACTTC.

The V call is TRBV27, the J call TRBJ2-7; 7 nucleotides match TRBD2. The germline gives CDR1 MNHEY, CDR2 SMNVEV (reference sequence). V lost 5 bases and J lost 5; bases outside the gene matches: 12. The length of the CDR3 is 15 residues. CDR3 protein: CASSLLSGLPNEQYF. The CDR3 bases are TGTGCCAGCAGTCTCCTTAGCGGGCTCCCTAACGAGCAGTACTTC.

This clone came up once. The same CDR3 also results from other DNA sequences found in this sample. J is TRBJ2-4 and V is TRBV19; perhaps TRBD2 as D (5 bases). Trimming took off 1 base at V and 2 bases at J, with 6 bases between the two ends. Germline assignment: CDR1 LNHDA and CDR2 SQIVND (reference sequence). This CDR3 region has 14 residues. CDR3 protein: CASSIAGTKNIQYF. The CDR3 DNA reads TGTGCCAGTAGTATAGCCGGGACCAAAAACATTCAGTACTTC.

This chain uses TRBV14 with TRBJ2-7, with 7 bases that match TRBD2. V shed 0 bases, J shed 2 bases, and the junction held 4 bases outside the gene matches. This CDR3 comprises 15 residues. Looked up from germline, CDR1 is SGHDN and CDR2 is FVKESK. The CDR3 nucleotides read TGTGCCAGCAGCCAAGAGTCTAGCGGAGCCTACGAGCAGTACTTC. Translated: CASSQESSGAYEQYF.